This TCR beta chain was identified in a study of memory CD4+ T cells and cytomegalovirus serostatus. Overall study: Healthy Belgian adult donors included nine or ten CMV-positive and 24 CMV-negative people.

Generated by immunoSEQ multiplex PCR, the TCRdb table keeps only in-frame clones and is missing some. In the table there are 55,000 to 75,000 clones, roughly 80% of which are singletons. CDR3 length: 14 residues. Germline CDR1 SNHLY, CDR2 FYNNEI. V lost 7 bases and J 4 bases, leaving 16 bases between the germline ends. Single viable CD3+CD4+CD8-CD45RO+ cells were sorted as the memory CD4+ T cells. The receptor's source is an adult in good health and CMV-seronegative. The chain joins TRBV2 to TRBJ1-2, with D perhaps matching TRBD1 (5 bases). The sample consisted of memory CD4+ T cells from blood. The CDR3 protein is CASITGGSGYGYTF. The CDR3 DNA reads TGTGCCAGCATTACGGGGGGAAGTGGCTATGGCTACACCTTC.